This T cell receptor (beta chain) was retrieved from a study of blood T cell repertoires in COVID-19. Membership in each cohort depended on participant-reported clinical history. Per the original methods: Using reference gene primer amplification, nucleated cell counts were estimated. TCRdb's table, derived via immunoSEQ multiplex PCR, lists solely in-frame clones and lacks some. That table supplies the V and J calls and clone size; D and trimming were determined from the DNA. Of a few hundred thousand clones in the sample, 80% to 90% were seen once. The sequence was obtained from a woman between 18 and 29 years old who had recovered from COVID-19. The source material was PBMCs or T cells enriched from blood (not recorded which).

The CDR3 region is CATSDSTSVTGELFF. The CDR3 DNA follows: TGTGCCACCAGTGATTCCACTAGTGTCACCGGGGAGCTGTTTTTT. V gene TRBV24-1 combines with J gene TRBJ2-2; weak D call: TRBD2 (5 bases). Germline CDR1 is KGHDR and CDR2 is SFDVKD. The CDR3 is 15 residues long. V was trimmed by 2 bases and J by 4 bases, leaving 10 bases between them.